This T cell receptor beta chain is drawn from a study of T cell changes during pregnancy in multiple sclerosis. Deletions cut 4 bases from V and 9 bases from J, with 9 bases between. Germline V CDR1 and CDR2: MDHEN, SYDVKM. The CDR3 is 11 amino acids. Generated by immunoSEQ multiplex PCR, the TCRdb table keeps only in-frame clones and is missing some. The sample shows tens of thousands of clones, roughly 92% of them seen only once. This TCR came from a female donor with multiple sclerosis, enrolled in a pregnancy study. The source material was CD4+ T cells from peripheral blood mononuclear cells, sampled in the third trimester of pregnancy. V and J are TRBV28 and TRBJ1-1; D is unresolved. The CDR3: CASSSLAKAFF. The CDR3 DNA is TGTGCCAGCAGTTCCCTAGCCAAAGCTTTCTTT.